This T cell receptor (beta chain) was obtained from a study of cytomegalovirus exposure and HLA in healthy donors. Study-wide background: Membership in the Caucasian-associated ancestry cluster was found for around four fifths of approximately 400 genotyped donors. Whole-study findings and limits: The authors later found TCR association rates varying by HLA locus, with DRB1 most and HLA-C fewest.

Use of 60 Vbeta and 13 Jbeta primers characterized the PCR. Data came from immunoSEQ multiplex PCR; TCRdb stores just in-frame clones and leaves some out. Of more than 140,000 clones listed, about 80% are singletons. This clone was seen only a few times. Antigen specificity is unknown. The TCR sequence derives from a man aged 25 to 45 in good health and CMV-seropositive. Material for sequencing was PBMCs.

CDR3 amino acids: CASSQGNTEAFF. In nucleotides, the CDR3 is TGTGCCAGCAGCCAGGGGAACACTGAAGCTTTCTTT. The chain employs TRBV7-9 and TRBJ1-1; weak D call: TRBD1 (5 bases). The V end lost 5 bases, the J end lost 1 base, and 5 bases lay between the germline ends. CDR3 length: 12 amino acids. CDR1 and CDR2 from the germline V gene are SEHNR and FQNEAQ (reference sequence).